This passage covers 22 T cell receptor beta chains from one sample sequenced in a study of lymphopenia after photon versus proton radiotherapy. Sequencing was performed with immunoSEQ multiplex PCR; in TCRdb, only in-frame clones are kept and a portion is missing. There are tens of thousands of clones in the sample; about 86% occur only once, and about 9.4% lies in the top ten. The sequenced sample was peripheral blood, obtained from a patient treated with proton-based radiotherapy. These receptors all stem from a woman aged 70-85 years with pancreatic cancer. Some clones in this sample may be carry-over from other donors' samples.

The chain has TRBV5-6 and TRBJ2-7, with D possibly being TRBD1 (6 bases). The CDR3 runs to 15 residues. From germline, CDR1 is SGHDT and CDR2 YYEEEE. V was cut by 1 base and J by 7 bases, with 18 bases left in between. The CDR3: CASSLIGQITGEQYF. The CDR3 nucleotides are TGTGCCAGCAGCTTGATAGGACAGATAACTGGGGAGCAGTACTTC.

This clone was seen once. The rearrangement links TRBV5-4 to TRBJ1-4; no clear D gene. Looked up from germline, CDR1 is SGHNT and CDR2 is YYREEE (reference sequence). V was clipped by 0 bases and J by 7 bases, with 10 bases between them. The CDR3 is 14 amino acids. The CDR3, as DNA: TGTGCCAGCAGCTTGGGGGGTTATTCTGAAAAACTGTTTTTT. It encodes CASSLGGYSEKLFF.

The chain uses TRBV5-1 and TRBJ2-5, with 10 bases that match TRBD2. Germline assignment: CDR1 SGHRS and CDR2 YFSETQ. CDR3 length equals 16 residues. V lost 0 bases, J lost 2 bases, and 4 bases stayed unmatched. Here the CDR3 DNA reads TGCGCCAGCAGCTTGGAGGCTAGCGGGAGTCAAGAGACCCAGTACTTC. Translation: CASSLEASGSQETQYF. Drawing the rest from reference TRBV5-1 and TRBJ2-5, the complete variable domain is KAGVTQTPRYLIKTRGQQVTLSCSPISGHRSVSWYQQTPGQGLQFLFEYFSETQRNKGNFPGRFSGRQFSNSRSEMNVSTLELGDSALYLCASSLEASGSQETQYFGPGTRLLVL.

The J gene is TRBJ2-7, the V gene TRBV9; D call uncertain. The length of the CDR3 is 14 residues. Trimming left V 0 bases short and J 5 bases short, with 12 bases between. CDR1 and CDR2 from the germline V gene are SGDLS and YYNGEE. The CDR3 DNA follows: TGTGCCAGCAGCGTAGGGATCCCACGCGACGAGCAGTACTTC. It yields the protein CASSVGIPRDEQYF. The full variable domain, with the rest looked up from reference TRBV9 and TRBJ2-7, is DSGVTQTPKHLITATGQRVTLRCSPRSGDLSVYWYQQSLDQGLQFLIQYYNGEERAKGNILERFSAQQFPDLHSELNLSSLELGDSALYFCASSVGIPRDEQYFGPGTRLTVT.

V usage is TRBV5-4 and J usage is TRBJ2-2; 8 positions agree with TRBD2. The trim removed 5 bases at V and 1 base at J, leaving 7 bases unmatched. The CDR3 consists of 16 residues. From germline, CDR1 is SGHNT and CDR2 YYREEE (reference sequence). CDR3 amino acids: CASRTGGPGNTGELFF. The CDR3 DNA follows: TGTGCCAGCAGGACGGGAGGGCCGGGGAACACCGGGGAGCTGTTTTTT.

This chain uses TRBV2 with TRBJ2-2; possible D gene TRBD2, 5 bases. The V and J ends lost 4 bases and 2 bases respectively, with 11 bases between them. The germline V gene encodes CDR1 SNHLY and CDR2 FYNNEI. The CDR3 consists of 15 residues. CDR3: CASSAERANTGELFF. The CDR3 bases are TGTGCCAGCAGTGCAGAGAGGGCTAACACCGGGGAGCTGTTTTTT.

This chain uses TRBV7-2 with TRBJ1-2; D call uncertain. This CDR3 has 15 residues. Trimming stripped 5 bases from V and 4 bases from J, with 17 bases between. Germline CDR1 and CDR2: SGHTA and FQGNSA. CDR3 in amino acids: CASSPSVQVSYGYTF. The CDR3 DNA sequence: TGTGCCAGCAGCCCCAGCGTGCAGGTGTCCTATGGCTACACCTTC.

The chain recombines TRBV6-1 with TRBJ1-2; no clear D gene. Per germline, CDR1 MNHNS and CDR2 SASEGT. The CDR3 totals 14 residues. Trimming took off 5 bases at V and 0 bases at J, with 10 bases between the two ends. The CDR3, as DNA: TGTGCCAGCAGTACCCGACTTTCTAACTATGGCTACACCTTC. Amino acids: CASSTRLSNYGYTF.

The V and J genes are TRBV28 and TRBJ1-1, with 8 bases fitting TRBD1. The CDR3 runs 13 residues. V gave up 5 bases and J gave up 5 bases; unmatched junction bases: 4. CDR1 is MDHEN, CDR2 SYDVKM, per germline. The CDR3 coding sequence is TGTGCCAGCAGTCTACAGGGGGGAACTGAAGCTTTCTTT. Its protein is CASSLQGGTEAFF. Full variable domain (outside the CDR3, taken from reference TRBV28 and TRBJ1-1): DVKVTQSSRYLVKRTGEKVFLECVQDMDHENMFWYRQDPGLGLRLIYFSYDVKMKEKGDIPEGYSVSREKKERFSLILESASTNQTSMYLCASSLQGGTEAFFGQGTRLTVV.

The chain recombines TRBV6-6 with TRBJ2-7; TRBD1 agrees at 7 bases. The CDR3 extends over 14 amino acids. Germline CDR1 MNHNY, CDR2 SVGAGI (reference sequence). J lost 6 bases, V lost 7 bases, and 12 bases had no gene match. In DNA form, the CDR3 reads TGTGCCAGCACTCGGGGACAGCCGTTCGTCGAGCAGTACTTC. Amino acid sequence: CASTRGQPFVEQYF.

V usage is TRBV4-1 and J usage is TRBJ1-1; a possible D gene is TRBD1 (5 bases). The CDR3 runs to 20 residues. Trimming stripped 1 base from V and 0 bases from J, with 24 bases between. Germline values: CDR1 MGHRA, CDR2 YSYEKL. CDR3 bases: TGCGCCAGCAGCCAAGTAGGGGCAGGGCGCCTTTCATTCATGAACACTGAAGCTTTCTTT. Its protein is CASSQVGAGRLSFMNTEAFF.

The chain couples TRBV11-2 to TRBJ2-3; the D call may be TRBD1 or TRBD2 (5 bases each). The CDR3 extends over 18 amino acids. Between the trimmed V and J ends, which lost 2 bases and 12 bases, there was a span of 30 bases. Germline values: CDR1 SGHAT, CDR2 FQNNGV. In DNA form, the CDR3 reads TGTGCCAGCAGCTTATGGGGACGGAGCTCATTTGTGCCTCAACACCAGTATTTT. Amino acids: CASSLWGRSSFVPQHQYF.

The chain couples TRBV5-6 to TRBJ2-7, with 12 bases fitting TRBD2. J gave up 6 bases and V 5 bases, and 9 bases lay outside the gene matches. Germline V lookup: CDR1 SGHDT, CDR2 YYEEEE. The CDR3 length is 15 residues. CDR3 protein: CASSWTSGMVREQYF. The CDR3, as DNA: TGTGCCAGCAGTTGGACTAGCGGGATGGTCCGCGAGCAGTACTTC.

The chain combines TRBV6-6 with TRBJ2-2; weak D call: TRBD1 (5 bases). This CDR3 contains 16 residues. Germline-derived CDR1 and CDR2 are MNHNY and SVGAGI (reference sequence). V was pared by 3 bases and J by 4 bases, with 15 bases between. The CDR3, as DNA: TGTGCCAGCAGTTATTCAGGAGACAGTCCCACCGGGGAGCTGTTTTTT. It specifies CASSYSGDSPTGELFF.

Notes on this clone: Compared with germline, one end of the junction differs, possibly owing to a read error. The chain has TRBV4-2 and TRBJ1-2; D remains unclear. Germline CDR1 reads LGHNA; CDR2 reads YNFKEQ. The CDR3 is made up of 12 amino acids. The CDR3 sequence: CASSFERELNWF. Here the CDR3 DNA reads TGTGCCAGCAGCTTTGAGAGGGAGTTGAATTGGTTC.

V gene TRBV5-1 combines with J gene TRBJ2-3; D unresolved. CDR1 and CDR2 (germline): SGHRS, YFSETQ. This CDR3 has 15 amino acids. V lost 4 bases, J lost 0 bases, and 12 bases lay in between. The CDR3 loop reads CASSPQRPSTDTQYF. In DNA, the CDR3 is TGCGCCAGCAGCCCACAGAGGCCGAGCACAGATACGCAGTATTTT.

The J gene is TRBJ2-1, the V gene TRBV28; 11 nucleotides line up with TRBD1. After removal of 6 bases from V and 9 bases from J, the junction contained 13 bases not matched to a gene. The germline V gene has CDR1 MDHEN and CDR2 SYDVKM. This CDR3 has 16 amino acids. This chain's CDR3 is CASRGRTGGIGIEQFF. The CDR3 DNA reads as TGTGCCAGCAGGGGAAGGACAGGGGGCATTGGTATTGAGCAGTTCTTC.

This clone was observed a handful of times. The V call is TRBV15, the J call TRBJ2-5; 8 bases agree with TRBD1. Per the germline V gene, CDR1 is LNHNV and CDR2 is YYDKDF (reference sequence). The CDR3 extends over 15 amino acids. V gave up 5 bases and J gave up 4 bases; unmatched junction bases: 9. The CDR3 DNA reads TGTGCCACCAGCGGGGGGCCAGGGGGCCTAGAGACCCAGTACTTC. Protein: CATSGGPGGLETQYF.

In its sample, this clone was seen a few times. This rearrangement joins TRBV10-1 to TRBJ1-1, with D perhaps TRBD1 (5 bases). The germline V gene encodes CDR1 WNHNN and CDR2 SYGVQD (reference sequence). This CDR3 is 13 amino acids long. Trimming took 2 bases from V and 1 from J, leaving 5 bases between them. CDR3 nucleotides: TGCGCCAGCAGTGAGGGGGCGAACACTGAAGCTTTCTTT. It is translated as CASSEGANTEAFF.

The rearrangement links TRBV21-1 to TRBJ2-3; the DNA was not compared with TRBD1, the D call given in the table. TRBV21-1 is annotated as a pseudogene. The CDR3 spans 18 residues. CDR3 DNA: TGTGCCAGCAGCAAATTGGGCTTCCAGGCTAAATACACAGATACGCAGTATTTT. As protein: CASSKLGFQAKYTDTQYF.

This sequence joins TRBV7-6 and TRBJ1-2; a weak D match, TRBD1 (5 bases). Germline-derived CDR1 and CDR2 are SGHVS and FNYEAQ. The CDR3 is 12 amino acids. V lost 4 bases and J 5 bases, leaving 8 bases between the germline ends. CDR3: CASSSGPYGYTF. The DNA of the CDR3 is TGTGCCAGCAGCTCGGGGCCGTATGGCTACACCTTC.

V gene TRBV19 combines with J gene TRBJ2-7; TRBD1 or TRBD2 may be the D gene (5 bases each). Trimming cost V 10 bases and J 6 bases, with 16 bases left between them. CDR1 and CDR2 (germline): LNHDA, SQIVND (reference sequence). The CDR3 is 12 amino acids. The CDR3 spells CATRDARGEQYF. CDR3 coding DNA: TGTGCCACCCGGGACGCTCGGGGCGAGCAGTACTTC.